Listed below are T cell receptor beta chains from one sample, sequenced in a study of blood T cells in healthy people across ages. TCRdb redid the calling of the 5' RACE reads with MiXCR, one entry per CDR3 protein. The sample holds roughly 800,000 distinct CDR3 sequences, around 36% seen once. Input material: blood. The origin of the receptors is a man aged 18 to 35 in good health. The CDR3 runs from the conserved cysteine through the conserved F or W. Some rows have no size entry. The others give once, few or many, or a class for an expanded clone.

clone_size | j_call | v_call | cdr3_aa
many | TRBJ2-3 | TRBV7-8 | CASSLAGPLGADTQYF
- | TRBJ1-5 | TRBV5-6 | CASSLREDQPQHF
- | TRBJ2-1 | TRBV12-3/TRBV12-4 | CASSSPRASVGRVSNEQFF
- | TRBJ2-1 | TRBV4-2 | CASSQDPGLAGGDEQFF
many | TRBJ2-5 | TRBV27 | CASSQTRAQETQYF
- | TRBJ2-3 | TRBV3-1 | CASSQDQGRQNTQYF
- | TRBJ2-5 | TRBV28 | CASSFPAGEQETQYF
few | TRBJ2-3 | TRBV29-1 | CSVTGARSSTDTQYF
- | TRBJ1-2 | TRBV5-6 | CASSTRSTGGFHGGYTF
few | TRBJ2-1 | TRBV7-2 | CASSSVANEQFF
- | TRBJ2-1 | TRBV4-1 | CASSQGTGDYNEQFF
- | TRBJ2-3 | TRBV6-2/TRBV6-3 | CASRDGIPTDTQYF
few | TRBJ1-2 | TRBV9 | CASSVSREDGYTF
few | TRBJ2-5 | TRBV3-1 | CASSSTRSERKTQYF
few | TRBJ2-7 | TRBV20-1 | CSASLGEEQYF
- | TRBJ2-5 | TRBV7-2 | CASSLYGRGVQETQYF
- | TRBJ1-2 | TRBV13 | CASSRAASTDGYTF
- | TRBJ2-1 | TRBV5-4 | CASSPTGGTYYEQFF
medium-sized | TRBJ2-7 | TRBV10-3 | CAISDSSYEQYF
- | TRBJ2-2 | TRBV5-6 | CASSVAGATGELFF
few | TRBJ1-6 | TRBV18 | CASSPTGVDSPLHF
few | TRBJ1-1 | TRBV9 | CASSDYRDSATEAFF
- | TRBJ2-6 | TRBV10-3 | CAIRDRGGEDNVLTF
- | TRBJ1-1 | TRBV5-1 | CASSNGQPNTEAFF
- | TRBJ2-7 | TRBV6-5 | CASKGTLGSYEQYF
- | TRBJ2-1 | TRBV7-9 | CASSFLSSGQDEQFF
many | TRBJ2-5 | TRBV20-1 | CSARRSGTETQYF
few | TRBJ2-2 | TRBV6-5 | CASSYRGYTGELFF
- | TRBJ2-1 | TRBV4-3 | CASSLTGSNEQFF
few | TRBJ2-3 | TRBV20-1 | CSARRGSEYF
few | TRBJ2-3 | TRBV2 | CASSEAETDTQYF
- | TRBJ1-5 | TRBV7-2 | CASSSPTGGANQPQHF
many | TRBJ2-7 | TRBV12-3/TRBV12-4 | CASSLEGREQYF
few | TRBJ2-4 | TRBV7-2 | CASSLGSGGKRQYF
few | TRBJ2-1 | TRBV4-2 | CASSQFLAGGSWEQFF
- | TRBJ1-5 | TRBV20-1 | CSAGVGGGSNQPQHF
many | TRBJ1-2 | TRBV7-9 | CASSLVAGDGYTF
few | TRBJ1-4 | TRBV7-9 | CASSPGPPTGANEKLFF
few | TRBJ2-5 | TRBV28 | CASSLRQSAETQYF
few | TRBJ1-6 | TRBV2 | CASSEVAEGGFYNSPLHF
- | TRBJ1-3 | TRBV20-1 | CSARAGGGNTIYF
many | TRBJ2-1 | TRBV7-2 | CASSLVSSGGVNEQFF
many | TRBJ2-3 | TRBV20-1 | CSARTSGAGDTQYF
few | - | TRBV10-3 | CASSGGAIYNEQYF
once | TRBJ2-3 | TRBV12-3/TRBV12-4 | CASSFRLAGPTDAQYF
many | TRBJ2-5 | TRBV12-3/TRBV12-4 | CASSTGGEETQYF
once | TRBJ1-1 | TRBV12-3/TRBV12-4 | CASSMGRDGEAFF
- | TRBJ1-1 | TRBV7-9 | CASSLVNNMNTEAFF
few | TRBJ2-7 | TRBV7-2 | CASSLEVREIYEQYF
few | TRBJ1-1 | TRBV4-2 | CASNQGGGTEAFF
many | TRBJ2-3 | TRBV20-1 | CSARTVADTQYF